A selection of T cell receptor beta chains follows, all from one sample in a study of blood T cell repertoires in COVID-19. The protocol was immunoSEQ multiplex PCR, while the TCRdb copy is restricted to in-frame clones and leaves out a portion. The sample lists under 250,000 clones, roughly 90% seen once, with 15% to 20% in the top ten. The sequenced sample was peripheral blood. These receptors were obtained from a man aged 45 to 65 with COVID-19, enrolled during active disease. CDR3s include the opening cysteine and the closing phenylalanine or tryptophan. A D gene is named only where the DNA matches it firmly. Some rows have no size entry. The others give once, few or many, or a class for an expanded clone.

V	size	J	D	CDR3	DNA
TRBV10-3	.	TRBJ2-7	.	CAIRPDSVTYEQYF	TGTGCCATCCGACCGGACAGCGTAACCTACGAGCAGTACTTC
TRBV7-2	.	TRBJ2-2	TRBD2	CARGTSRNTGELFF	TGTGCCAGGGGGACTAGCAGAAACACCGGGGAGCTGTTTTTT
TRBV28	few	TRBJ1-5	.	CASSLMRGNQPQHF	TGTGCCAGCAGTTTAATGAGAGGCAATCAGCCCCAGCATTTT
TRBV6-5	.	TRBJ2-7	.	CASRLQPNYEQYF	TGTGCCAGCAGACTACAACCGAACTACGAGCAGTACTTC
TRBV27	.	TRBJ2-5	TRBD2	CASSRSGTRGALETQYF	TGTGCCAGCAGTAGGAGTGGGACTAGAGGGGCCCTGGAGACCCAGTACTTC
TRBV7-8	.	TRBJ2-7	.	CASSSLALSSYEQYF	TGTGCCAGCAGCTCCTTAGCGCTGAGCTCCTACGAGCAGTACTTC
TRBV5-1	.	TRBJ2-3	TRBD2	CASSSGTSGSDTQYF	TGCGCCAGCAGCTCCGGGACTAGCGGGTCAGATACGCAGTATTTT
TRBV6-5	.	TRBJ2-3	TRBD1	CASTSRGRKDTQYF	TGTGCCAGCACTTCCAGGGGGCGCAAGGATACGCAGTATTTT
TRBV18	.	TRBJ2-7	.	CASSPYGGGSRNEQYF	TGTGCCAGCTCACCATATGGTGGGGGCTCTCGGAACGAGCAGTACTTC
TRBV5-4	.	TRBJ2-7	.	CASSLGTATYPNYEQYF	TGTGCCAGCAGCTTGGGGACAGCGACTTACCCCAACTACGAGCAGTACTTC
TRBV27	.	TRBJ2-5	.	CASSFREQETQYF	TGTGCCAGCAGTTTCCGGGAGCAAGAGACCCAGTACTTC
TRBV4-2	.	TRBJ2-1	.	CASSGQMDSEQFF	TGTGCCAGCAGCGGGCAAATGGACAGTGAGCAGTTCTTC
TRBV10-3	.	TRBJ1-4	TRBD1	CAISERTGTNEKLFF	TGTGCCATCAGTGAGAGGACAGGAACTAATGAAAAACTGTTTTTT
TRBV24-1	.	TRBJ1-1	TRBD1	CATRDRMNTEAFF	TGTGCCACGCGGGACAGAATGAACACTGAAGCTTTCTTT
TRBV2	.	TRBJ1-1	.	CASSADNRAFF	TGTGCCAGCAGTGCGGACAATCGAGCTTTCTTT
TRBV28	.	TRBJ2-2	TRBD2	CASSSYGTSRVEELFF	TGTGCCAGCAGTTCCTACGGGACTAGTAGAGTCGAGGAGCTGTTTTTT
TRBV19	.	TRBJ2-3	TRBD2	CASSHGGERGNTDTQYF	TGTGCCAGTAGCCACGGGGGGGAGAGGGGTAACACAGATACGCAGTATTTT
TRBV5-8	.	TRBJ1-1	.	CASSPTGRSNTEAFF	TGTGCCAGCAGCCCGACGGGGAGGTCGAACACTGAAGCTTTCTTT
TRBV30	.	TRBJ1-6	TRBD1	CACLRTGYGSPLHF	TGTGCCTGCCTGAGGACAGGGTACGGATCACCCCTCCACTTT
TRBV6-2/TRBV6-3	.	TRBJ2-5	.	CASSFWGEQETQYF	TGTGCCAGCAGTTTTTGGGGGGAACAAGAGACCCAGTACTTC
TRBV6-6	.	TRBJ2-7	.	CASSRTRTAWGQGPGEQYF	TGTGCCAGCAGTCGAACCCGTACAGCTTGGGGACAAGGCCCGGGGGAGCAGTACTTC
TRBV7-2	.	TRBJ2-1	TRBD2	CASTGTSGGHEQFF	TGTGCCAGCACTGGGACTAGCGGGGGCCATGAGCAGTTCTTC
TRBV2	.	TRBJ2-3	.	CASSPPADTQYF	TGTGCCAGCAGTCCCCCGGCAGATACGCAGTATTTT
TRBV29-1	few	TRBJ1-1	TRBD1	CSAGQGLNTEAFF	TGCAGCGCCGGACAGGGCTTGAACACTGAAGCTTTCTTT
TRBV6-5	.	TRBJ2-1	TRBD2	CASSAGLAGVNEQFF	TGTGCCAGCAGCGCGGGACTAGCGGGAGTAAATGAGCAGTTCTTC
TRBV19	.	TRBJ1-6	.	CASTDLGGENSPLHF	TGTGCCAGCACTGACCTCGGAGGGGAGAATTCACCCCTCCACTTT